This paragraph covers one T cell receptor (beta chain) sequence. There is no known antigen for this receptor. Base qualities are not recorded, but no much larger clone differs from it by a single base. Samples from volunteer blood donors who had recovered from COVID-19 were contributed by a second Seattle source. Each collaborating institution followed its own protocols to collect whole blood in K2EDTA tubes. Collaborator samples were shipped for TCRbeta analysis as frozen whole blood, isolated PBMCs, or DNA extracted from either sample type. These data originate in a study of blood T cell repertoires in COVID-19 (dated by TCRdb to 2020 to 2021). Background for the entire study: The collaborator samples originated in the United States, Italy and Spain and spanned the acute and convalescent phases of COVID-19. A de-identified subject ID, COVID-19 status, age in years and sex were almost always included in the sample metadata. The dataset comprised deeply sampled blood TCRbeta repertoires from subjects exposed to, actively infected with, or recovered from COVID-19. The repertoires were released in a freely available public database meant as a resource for research on the immune response to SARS-CoV-2. The samples were drawn from two sources: the first 160 participants of the ongoing ImmuneRACE study, and about 1,300 subjects contributed by 6 global collaborators. The material from the prospective study consisted of cDNA or gDNA derived from T cells, B-cell-depleted T cells, or PBMCs. HLA class I and class II types, where available, came from metadata supplied by the sample provider rather than from assay-based typing.

The immunoSEQ Assay, a bias-controlled multiplex PCR, was used to amplify TCRbeta CDR3 regions from genomic DNA. The published analysis was carried out like this. The number of nucleated cells in each sample was estimated from the amplification of reference gene primers within the assay. To quantify the absolute abundance of each unique TCRbeta CDR3 rearrangement, sequence reads were collapsed and filtered. For each sample, productive Simpson clonality was calculated as the square root of Simpson's diversity index over productive rearrangements. The table comes from immuneACCESS by way of TCRdb, which keeps in-frame sequences with V and J called. Part of the clones is missing from these tables; in studies checked, under half for an unresolved V gene and the rest for unknown reasons. V, J and clone size derive from that table, while D and trimming were established from the DNA sequence. This sample lists under 300,000 clones; roughly 89% were detected once. The top ten constitute less than 5% of the sample.

Overall study results and their limits: How much clinical and demographic metadata was included differed by source and by participant, and the metadata was provided uncurated.

V ends up 0 bases short and J 10 bases short, with an unmatched junction base count of 9. The CDR3 spans 16 residues, from the cysteine through the phenylalanine. Only the CDR3 part of the read is kept: 48 bases, read in frame from the first base. Looking up the germline V gene (reference sequence) yields CDR1 LGHDT and CDR2 YNNKEL. The sequencing sample was made of peripheral blood. Here the chain combines TRBV3-1 (or the pseudogene TRBV3-2) and TRBJ2-3, with 11 central nucleotides matching TRBD2. This receptor was taken from a woman aged 40 to 50 who had recovered from COVID-19. The DNA sequence is TGTGCCAGCAGCCAAGATTCTAGCGGGGGGCCCCGTCCGCAGTATTTT. Its protein is CASSQDSSGGPRPQYF.